This passage covers 30 T cell receptor beta chains from one sample sequenced in a study of early T cells in non-severe SARS-CoV-2 infection. TCRdb called the 5' RACE reads again in MiXCR, with one record for every CDR3 protein. The data contain some 70,000 distinct CDR3 sequences, roughly a tenth of them seen just once; the ten biggest clones take up 5.9%. Sequenced: whole blood. These TCRs come from an adult who was a healthcare worker with PCR-confirmed SARS-CoV-2 infection or an uninfected control (not recorded which).

The chain uses TRBV7-8 and TRBJ2-2; D is uncertain. V was trimmed by 5 bases and J by 0 bases, leaving 10 bases between them. This CDR3 contains 15 residues. Germline CDR1 and CDR2: SGHVS and FQNEAQ. The CDR3 DNA reads as TGTGCCAGCAGCATTACGCATCCGAACACCGGGGAGCTGTTTTTT. Translated, it gives CASSITHPNTGELFF.

There are many counts of this clonotype. This chain joins TRBV24-1 and TRBJ2-1, with unresolved D. This CDR3 region has 16 residues. The germline gives CDR1 KGHDR, CDR2 SFDVKD. V was clipped by 4 bases and J by 0 bases, with 12 bases between them. The chain's CDR3 is CATSDRTPSSYNEQFF. The CDR3 region has the DNA TGTGCCACCAGTGACCGGACCCCCAGCTCCTACAATGAGCAGTTCTTC.

This rearrangement joins TRBV10-2 to TRBJ2-3, with 8 positions matching TRBD1. Germline V lookup: CDR1 WSHSY, CDR2 SAAADI. V shed 1 base, J shed 2 bases, and the junction held 8 bases outside the gene matches. This CDR3 spans 17 amino acids. The CDR3 sequence is CASSEYTGQAYTDTQYF. CDR3 coding DNA: TGCGCCAGCAGTGAGTATACGGGACAGGCGTACACAGATACGCAGTATTTT.

The chain combines TRBV2 with TRBJ2-7; 8 positions agree with TRBD1. Germline V lookup: CDR1 SNHLY, CDR2 FYNNEI. The V gene end was trimmed by 6 bases and the J gene end by 7 bases; junction bases not matched to a gene: 8. The CDR3 is 13 residues long. The CDR3 here is CASRPDRGREQYF. The CDR3 DNA is TGTGCCAGCAGGCCTGACAGGGGACGGGAGCAGTACTTC.

This clonotype was recorded at least ten times. J is TRBJ1-2 and V is TRBV7-2; D remains ambiguous. Deletions cut 3 bases from V and 4 bases from J, with 6 bases between. The CDR3 is 12 amino acids. The V gene's germline CDR1 is SGHTA and CDR2 FQGNSA. Here the CDR3 reads CASSFSSYGYTF. As DNA, the CDR3 is TGTGCCAGCAGCTTCAGCTCCTATGGCTACACCTTC.

In this sample, this clonotype turned up many times. The chain carries TRBV20-1 and TRBJ1-1, with 9 nucleotides matching TRBD1. The CDR3 contains 13 residues. V dropped 5 bases and J dropped 5; count of bases not matched to a gene: 6. Germline V CDR1 and CDR2: DFQATT, SNEGSKA (reference sequence). The CDR3 DNA sequence: TGCAGTGCTTCACAGGGGGCGAGGACTGAAGCTTTCTTT. As protein: CSASQGARTEAFF.

This clonotype was observed many times. The V gene is TRBV29-1, the J gene TRBJ2-1, with D possibly being TRBD1 (6 bases). With 4 bases removed from V and 4 bases from J, the gap between germline ends came to 11 bases. The CDR3 sequence is 13 residues long. Germline assignment: CDR1 SQVTM and CDR2 ANQGSEA. The CDR3 DNA reads TGCAGCGTTGGGTCAGGGGCTTACAATGAGCAGTTCTTC. The encoded protein is CSVGSGAYNEQFF.

In this sample, this clonotype turned up many times. The chain carries TRBV13 and TRBJ1-3; a weak D match, TRBD1 (5 bases). This CDR3 has 17 residues. Germline V gives CDR1 PRHDT, CDR2 FYEKMQ (reference sequence). V shed 5 bases and J shed 1 base, with 18 bases lying between them. CDR3 sequence reads: CASSRVRGYDSGNTIYF. The CDR3, as DNA: TGTGCCAGCAGCCGGGTGCGGGGCTATGATTCTGGAAACACCATATATTTT.

Many counts were recorded for this clonotype. The chain has TRBV15 and TRBJ2-7; 14 bases align to TRBD2. Per the germline V gene, CDR1 is LNHNV and CDR2 is YYDKDF (reference sequence). This CDR3 is 18 amino acids long. V lost 3 bases and J lost 6; bases outside the gene matches: 13. The CDR3 bases are TGTGCCACCAGCAGGGATAGACTAGCGGGGGGGCCACGGAGCGAGCAGTACTTC. It encodes CATSRDRLAGGPRSEQYF.

This clonotype was observed at least ten times. V is TRBV13 and J is TRBJ1-3; D gene uncertain. Germline lookup yields CDR1 PRHDT and CDR2 FYEKMQ (reference sequence). The CDR3 is 16 residues long. V was pared by 5 bases and J by 3 bases, with 17 bases between. CDR3 protein: CASSPRPAEVGNTIYF. Here the CDR3 DNA reads TGTGCCAGCAGCCCCAGGCCGGCGGAGGTTGGAAACACCATATATTTT.

This clonotype occurred many times. The chain employs TRBV6-5 and TRBJ2-1, with D possibly being TRBD2 (5 bases). The CDR3 loop spans 12 amino acids. Germline-derived CDR1 and CDR2 are MNHEY and SVGAGI. The V end lost 2 bases, the J end lost 13 bases, and 12 bases lay between the germline ends. The CDR3 here is CASSYTRDLQFF. The CDR3, as DNA: TGTGCCAGCAGTTACACGAGGGATCTCCAGTTCTTC.

This clonotype was counted at least ten times. The chain employs TRBV5-1 and TRBJ2-1, with D possibly TRBD2 on 6 matching bases. Trimming removed 0 bases at V and 3 bases at J, with 10 bases between. The germline V gene encodes CDR1 SGHRS and CDR2 YFSETQ. The CDR3 is made up of 15 amino acids. The CDR3 region is CASSLDGGNYNEQFF. Written as DNA, the CDR3 is TGCGCCAGCAGCTTGGACGGGGGTAACTACAATGAGCAGTTCTTC.

This clonotype was seen repeatedly, ten times or more. The rearrangement links TRBV7-2 to TRBJ2-3; maybe TRBD2 (5 bases). V shed 0 bases and J shed 2 bases, with 12 bases lying between them. Germline V gene lookup returns CDR1 SGHTA and CDR2 FQGNSA. This CDR3 region has 16 residues. The CDR3 sequence: CASSLAAAGFTDTQYF. The CDR3 DNA is TGTGCCAGCAGCTTAGCAGCGGCAGGATTCACAGATACGCAGTATTTT.

This clonotype was observed at least ten times. The rearrangement links TRBV7-8 to TRBJ2-1; the D gene could be TRBD1 or TRBD2 (6 bases each). V was clipped by 5 bases and J by 1 base, with 15 bases between them. Germline-derived CDR1 and CDR2 are SGHVS and FQNEAQ. The CDR3 is 16 amino acids. This chain's CDR3 is CASSPWRGRSYNEQFF. CDR3 sequence (DNA): TGTGCCAGCAGCCCCTGGAGGGGGAGATCCTACAATGAGCAGTTCTTC.

Points on this clonotype: It may be a read error: a sequence one base away is much more abundant. The rearrangement uses TRBV12-5 and TRBJ1-3; a possible D gene is TRBD1 (5 bases). This CDR3 has 23 residues. Germline CDR1 is LGHNT and CDR2 is FRNRAP. CDR3 DNA sequence: TGTGCTAGTGATTTGGTAGGCCAAATGGGACCGACGCTGTACTCTAGCTCTGGAAACACCATATATTTT. Translating it yields CASDLVGQMGPTLYSSSGNTIYF.

This chain links TRBV9 with TRBJ1-6; no definite D call. The CDR3 sequence is 16 residues long. V was clipped by 3 bases and J by 2 bases, with 12 bases between them. Per germline, CDR1 SGDLS and CDR2 YYNGEE. The CDR3 protein is CASSATGSTYNSPLHF. CDR3 bases: TGTGCCAGCAGCGCCACGGGGAGCACCTATAATTCACCCCTCCACTTT.

This clonotype was counted a few times. The genes are TRBV20-1 and TRBJ1-1; perhaps TRBD1 as D (5 bases). Germline CDR1 is DFQATT and CDR2 is SNEGSKA (reference sequence). The CDR3 is made up of 13 amino acids. V lost 3 bases and J lost 6, with 14 bases in between. Written as DNA, the CDR3 is TGCAGTGCTAGTGAGGGGTCGGTATCTGAAGCTTTCTTT. It yields the protein CSASEGSVSEAFF.

This clonotype was counted at least ten times. This chain connects TRBV4-1 to TRBJ2-1, with TRBD2 matching over 9 bases. CDR1 and CDR2 (germline): MGHRA, YSYEKL. J was trimmed by 2 bases and V by 1 base; bases with no gene match: 3. This CDR3 is built from 16 residues. CDR3: CASSQGGRGPYNEQFF. The CDR3 region has the DNA TGCGCCAGCAGCCAAGGCGGGAGGGGCCCCTACAATGAGCAGTTCTTC.

This clonotype was seen repeatedly, ten times or more. The V gene is TRBV7-2, the J gene TRBJ2-7, with D tentatively TRBD2 (6 bases). There are 12 residues in the CDR3. Germline V CDR1 and CDR2: SGHTA, FQGNSA. V gave up 5 bases and J gave up 6 bases, with 11 bases separating them. The CDR3 DNA reads TGTGCCAGCAGCGGAGGGCTGGGCGAGCAGTACTTC. Protein product: CASSGGLGEQYF.

V and J are TRBV20-1 and TRBJ2-2; D is tentatively TRBD1 or TRBD2 (5 bases each). The CDR3 runs 14 residues. Looked up from germline, CDR1 is DFQATT and CDR2 is SNEGSKA (reference sequence). Between the trimmed V and J ends, which lost 6 bases and 3 bases, there was a span of 14 bases. CDR3 sequence reads: CSAPGGVDTGELFF. CDR3 in DNA: TGCAGTGCCCCTGGGGGAGTAGACACCGGGGAGCTGTTTTTT.

A word on this clonotype: A read error may account for a junction end that differs from germline. V and J are TRBV28 and TRBJ2-3, with D hard to call. CDR1 and CDR2 from the germline V gene are MDHEN and SYDVKM. The CDR3 loop spans 11 amino acids. In DNA form, the CDR3 reads TGTGCCAGCAGTGCCTCAGATGCGCAGTATTTT. Its protein is CASSASDAQYF.

The genes are TRBV11-2 and TRBJ1-1, with D possibly matching TRBD1 (5 bases). This CDR3 has 14 residues. Trimming removed 4 bases at V and 5 bases at J, with 14 bases between. Germline lookup yields CDR1 SGHAT and CDR2 FQNNGV. The CDR3 loop reads CASSSPREGTEAFF. The DNA for the CDR3 is TGTGCCAGCAGCTCCCCCCGGGAGGGGACTGAAGCTTTCTTT.

The table lists this clonotype with a few counts. V usage is TRBV7-3 and J usage is TRBJ2-7; 11 bases align to TRBD1. The CDR3 covers 15 residues. J lost 2 bases, V lost 5 bases, and 5 bases had no gene match. Per germline, CDR1 SGHTA and CDR2 FQGTGA. This CDR3 is CASSIGTGGTYEQYF. CDR3 DNA: TGTGCCAGCAGCATAGGGACAGGGGGTACCTACGAGCAGTACTTC.

This chain uses TRBV11-2 with TRBJ2-1; D is uncertain. CDR1 and CDR2 (germline): SGHAT, FQNNGV. Deletions cut 0 bases from V and 3 bases from J, with 12 bases between. The length of the CDR3 is 16 residues. CDR3 loop: CASSLDYKGFYNEQFF. DNA for the CDR3: TGTGCCAGCAGCTTAGATTATAAGGGATTCTACAATGAGCAGTTCTTC.

Ten or more counts support this clonotype. This chain links TRBV7-2 with TRBJ2-5; D not certain. The germline V and J ends were trimmed by 0 bases and 5 bases, with 16 bases remaining between them. The CDR3 is made up of 16 amino acids. CDR1 is SGHTA and CDR2 is FQGNSA in the germline V gene. CDR3: CASSLAGRPITETQYF. CDR3 sequence (DNA): TGTGCCAGCAGCTTAGCGGGCAGACCCATAACGGAGACCCAGTACTTC.

This clonotype was counted many times. The chain links TRBV27 to TRBJ2-7, with 9 bases fitting TRBD1. The V segment lost 3 bases and the J segment 3 bases; nucleotides outside the gene matches: 3. The CDR3 spans 14 residues. Germline V gives CDR1 MNHEY, CDR2 SMNVEV (reference sequence). CDR3 protein: CASSFGTGSYEQYF. Written as DNA, the CDR3 is TGTGCCAGCAGTTTTGGGACAGGGAGCTACGAGCAGTACTTC.

This clonotype was counted a few times. DNA for the CDR3: TGTGCCAGCAGTGATTCCGGGACAGAGAATTCACCCCTCCACTTT. Amino acid sequence: CASSDSGTENSPLHF. This sequence joins TRBV12-3 or TRBV12-4 and TRBJ1-6, with TRBD1 matching over 7 bases. The CDR3 runs 15 residues. J lost 7 bases, V lost 5 bases, and 8 bases had no gene match.

This clonotype has at least ten counts. This chain links TRBV29-1 with TRBJ2-3, with TRBD1 identical over 9 bases. CDR3 length: 14 amino acids. Germline V gene lookup returns CDR1 SQVTM and CDR2 ANQGSEA. J lost 2 bases, V lost 5 bases, and 5 bases had no gene match. CDR3 region: CSVNRGRITDTQYF. The DNA of the CDR3 is TGCAGCGTTAACAGGGGGCGCATCACAGATACGCAGTATTTT.

Ten or more counts support this clonotype. The rearrangement links TRBV4-3 to TRBJ2-3; TRBD2 might be the D (6 bases). V shed 5 bases and J shed 4 bases, with 13 bases lying between them. The germline V gene encodes CDR1 LGHNA and CDR2 YSLEER. CDR3 length: 14 residues. CDR3 residues: CASSWSSEADTQYF. For the CDR3, the DNA is TGCGCCAGCAGCTGGTCTAGCGAGGCAGATACGCAGTATTTT.

In its sample, this clonotype was seen a few times. This chain links TRBV3-2 with TRBJ2-1; the DNA was not used to check the table's D call, TRBD1. TRBV3-2 is a recognized pseudogene. CDR3 size: 15 residues. CDR3 protein: CASSSPGQGNFEQFF. In DNA form, the CDR3 reads TGTGCCAGCAGCTCTCCGGGACAGGGGAATTTTGAGCAGTTCTTC.